This TCR beta chain was recorded in a study of blood T cell repertoires in COVID-19. Study at large: Researchers got acute and convalescent COVID-19 samples from the United States, Italy and Spain. Sources were T cells, B-cell-depleted T cells, or PBMCs; the material itself was cDNA or gDNA.

Per germline, CDR1 ENHRY and CDR2 SYGVKD. The CDR3 totals 15 residues. Trimming removed 2 bases from V and 5 bases from J; junction bases left unmatched: 9. In the authors' workflow: For nucleated cells, counts were estimated from reference gene primer amplification. Here immunoSEQ multiplex PCR was the method, and the copy in TCRdb shows in-frame clones only, minus some. D and trimming were read from the DNA, whereas the V and J calls and clone size are those reported in that table. The sample lists around 70,000 clones; 86% were seen once. The receptor was derived from a man aged 45-65 years with acute or convalescent COVID-19. Sequencing was performed on peripheral blood. The rearrangement links TRBV10-3 to TRBJ2-7; TRBD2 agrees at 7 bases. The CDR3 protein is CAISEEVGGPDEQYF. As DNA, the CDR3 is TGTGCCATCAGTGAGGAGGTGGGAGGGCCCGACGAGCAGTACTTC.